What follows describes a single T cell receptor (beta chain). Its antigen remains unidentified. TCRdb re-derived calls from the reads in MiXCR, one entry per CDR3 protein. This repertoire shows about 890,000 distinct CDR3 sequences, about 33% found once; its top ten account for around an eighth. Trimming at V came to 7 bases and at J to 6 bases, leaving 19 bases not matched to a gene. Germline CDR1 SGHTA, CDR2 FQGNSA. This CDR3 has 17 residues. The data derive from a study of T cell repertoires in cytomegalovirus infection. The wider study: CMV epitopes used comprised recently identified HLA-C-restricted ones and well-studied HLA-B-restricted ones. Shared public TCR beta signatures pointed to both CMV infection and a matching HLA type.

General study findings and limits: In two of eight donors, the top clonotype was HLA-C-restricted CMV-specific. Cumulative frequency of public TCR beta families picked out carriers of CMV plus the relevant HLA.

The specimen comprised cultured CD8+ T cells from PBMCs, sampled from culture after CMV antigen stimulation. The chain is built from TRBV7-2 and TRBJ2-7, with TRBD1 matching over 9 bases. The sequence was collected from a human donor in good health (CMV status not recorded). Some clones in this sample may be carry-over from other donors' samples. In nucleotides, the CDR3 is TGTGCCAGCACCCAAAGCCCAGGACAGGGGACATTTGGCGAGCAGTACGTC. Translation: CASTQSPGQGTFGEQYV.